The 20 T cell receptor beta chains listed next were all sequenced from one sample in a study of OX40 agonist ivuxolimab in advanced cancers. The data were produced by immunoSEQ multiplex PCR, yet TCRdb's version contains in-frame clones alone and is incomplete. In the table there are about 64,000 clones, 87% of which are singletons. This specimen was CD4+ or CD8+ T cells sorted from blood, taken in a trial of the OX40 agonist ivuxolimab. The receptors stem from an adult with an advanced solid tumor such as melanoma, head and neck, liver or kidney cancer.

The V and J genes are TRBV11-3 and TRBJ1-5; 7 bases fit TRBD1. CDR3 size: 14 residues. With 4 bases clipped from V and 9 bases from J, the junction kept 9 bases outside the gene matches. Germline V gives CDR1 SGHNT, CDR2 YENEEA. CDR3 sequence reads: CASSSDRDTGPQHF. CDR3 coding DNA: TGTGCCAGCAGCTCAGACAGGGACACGGGGCCCCAGCATTTT.

The chain has TRBV6-6 and TRBJ2-1; D may be TRBD2 (6 bases). The V end was cut by 5 bases, the J end by 9 bases, with 17 bases between. Looked up from germline, CDR1 is MNHNY and CDR2 is SVGAGI (reference sequence). The CDR3 totals 14 residues. CDR3 sequence reads: CASSGGGAGSEQFF. The CDR3 region has the DNA TGTGCCAGCAGTGGGGGTGGTGCGGGGAGTGAGCAGTTCTTC.

V and J are TRBV30 and TRBJ1-4; D is ambiguous. With 3 bases removed from V and 8 bases from J, the gap between germline ends came to 19 bases. The CDR3 sequence is 15 residues long. Germline lookup yields CDR1 GTSNPN and CDR2 SVGIG (reference sequence). CDR3 in amino acids: CAWRTQTLAQEKLFF. CDR3 DNA: TGTGCCTGGAGGACTCAGACGTTGGCCCAAGAAAAACTGTTTTTT.

J is TRBJ2-5 and V is TRBV9; D might be TRBD2 (6 bases). CDR1 is SGDLS and CDR2 is YYNGEE in the germline V gene. The CDR3 covers 15 residues. Trimming took off 0 bases at V and 5 bases at J, with 14 bases between the two ends. CDR3 in DNA: TGTGCCAGCAGCGTAGCTACTAGCCGGGCGGAGACCCAGTACTTC. Translation: CASSVATSRAETQYF. The full variable domain, in which reference TRBV9 and TRBJ2-5 provide the parts outside the CDR3, is DSGVTQTPKHLITATGQRVTLRCSPRSGDLSVYWYQQSLDQGLQFLIQYYNGEERAKGNILERFSAQQFPDLHSELNLSSLELGDSALYFCASSVATSRAETQYFGPGTRLLVL.

The gene calls are TRBV15 and TRBJ2-3, with a weak D call TRBD2 (7 bases). The CDR3 is 15 residues long. The V gene lost 1 base and the J gene lost 6 bases, with 14 bases spanning the gap. Per the germline V gene, CDR1 is LNHNV and CDR2 is YYDKDF (reference sequence). Here the CDR3 reads CATSRGGGGPDTQYF. The CDR3 coding sequence is TGTGCCACCAGCAGAGGAGGGGGGGGTCCGGATACGCAGTATTTT.

The CDR3 loop is CASSLGTDLTDNEQFF. The CDR3 DNA follows: TGTGCCAGCAGCTTAGGCACTGACCTCACGGACAATGAGCAGTTCTTC. The V call is TRBV5-8, the J call TRBJ2-1, with no clear D. With 2 bases removed from V and 5 bases from J, the gap between germline ends came to 17 bases. CDR3 length: 16 amino acids. The germline V gene has CDR1 SGHTS and CDR2 YDEGEE.

V usage is TRBV9 and J usage is TRBJ2-2; the D is unclear. Germline V CDR1 and CDR2: SGDLS, YYNGEE. V was clipped by 1 base and J by 0 bases, with 10 bases between them. The length of the CDR3 is 16 residues. CDR3 amino acids: CASSVSIDPNTGELFF. For the CDR3, the DNA is TGTGCCAGCAGCGTATCGATAGACCCGAACACCGGGGAGCTGTTTTTT.

Details on this clone: Its ends do not fully match the called genes, so a read error is possible. V usage is TRBV7-2 and J usage is TRBJ2-7; 9 bases are a match to TRBD2. CDR1 and CDR2 (germline): SGHTA, FQGNSA. The CDR3 length is 16 residues. The CDR3 nucleotides read TGTGCCAGCAGCCTAGCGAAGGCGGGAGGGCCTTACGAGCAGTACTTC. The encoded protein is CASSLAKAGGPYEQYF.

The chain uses TRBV6-6 and TRBJ2-3; a weak D match, TRBD1 (7 bases). The germline CDR1 and CDR2 sequences are MNHNY and SVGAGI (reference sequence). The CDR3 sequence is 14 residues long. V was shortened by 7 bases and J by 6 bases, with 17 bases between the two germline ends. For the CDR3, the DNA is TGTGCCAGCACCCCCAGGGGGGCCGGGGATACGCAGTATTTT. It codes for CASTPRGAGDTQYF.

The chain couples TRBV7-9 to TRBJ2-7; possible D gene TRBD1, 6 bases. The CDR3 loop spans 15 amino acids. CDR1 and CDR2 from the germline V gene are SEHNR and FQNEAQ (reference sequence). The V end lost 1 base, the J end lost 0 bases, and 10 bases lay between the germline ends. The CDR3 loop reads CASSLGGRGSYEQYF. The DNA for the CDR3 is TGTGCCAGCAGCTTAGGGGGCAGGGGCTCCTACGAGCAGTACTTC.

As concerns this clone: Germline and junction disagree at one end, which may indicate a read error. The J gene is TRBJ1-1, the V gene TRBV5-4, with 7 positions matching TRBD1. The CDR3 consists of 15 residues. CDR1 and CDR2 from the germline V gene are SGHNT and YYREEE (reference sequence). The CDR3 sequence is CASSPEGAMKTEAFF. The CDR3 DNA reads as TGTGCCAGCAGCCCAGAGGGGGCGATGAAGACTGAAGCTTTCTTT.

The chain is built from TRBV6-5 and TRBJ1-1; D is perhaps TRBD1 (5 bases). Germline V lookup: CDR1 MNHEY, CDR2 SVGAGI. This CDR3 region has 15 residues. Deletions cut 1 base from V and 4 bases from J, with 13 bases between. This CDR3 reads CASSYLGGRGTEAFF. DNA of the CDR3: TGTGCCAGCAGTTACTTGGGGGGTCGGGGCACTGAAGCTTTCTTT.

This chain uses TRBV6-5 with TRBJ2-3; possibly TRBD1 or TRBD2 for D (5 bases each). This CDR3 contains 14 residues. CDR1 is MNHEY and CDR2 is SVGAGI in the germline V gene. The V and J ends lost 2 bases and 0 bases respectively, with 6 bases between them. CDR3 residues: CASSYGGSTDTQYF. The CDR3 DNA sequence: TGTGCCAGCAGTTACGGGGGTAGCACAGATACGCAGTATTTT.

This chain uses TRBV19 with TRBJ1-1; no clear D gene. V lost 3 bases, J lost 1 base, and 12 bases lay in between. The CDR3 has 15 residues. Germline CDR1 reads LNHDA; CDR2 reads SQIVND (reference sequence). DNA of the CDR3: TGTGCCAGTAGTATGAAAATTACGTCGAACACTGAAGCTTTCTTT. Its translation is CASSMKITSNTEAFF.

V gene TRBV19 combines with J gene TRBJ2-2; 10 nucleotides match TRBD2. V lost 6 bases to trimming and J lost 7 bases; unmatched junction nucleotides: 8. Germline V gives CDR1 LNHDA, CDR2 SQIVND (reference sequence). The length of the CDR3 is 15 residues. CDR3 residues: CASRPGTSVDGELFF. As DNA, the CDR3 is TGTGCCAGTAGACCGGGGACTAGCGTTGACGGGGAGCTGTTTTTT. Together with reference TRBV19 and TRBJ2-2, the CDR3 gives the full variable domain: DGGITQSPKYLFRKEGQNVTLSCEQNLNHDAMYWYRQDPGQGLRLIYYSQIVNDFQKGDIAEGYSVSREKKESFPLTVTSAQKNPTAFYLCASRPGTSVDGELFFGEGSRLTVL.

V gene TRBV29-1 combines with J gene TRBJ2-1, with 10 positions matching TRBD2. Germline V gene lookup returns CDR1 SQVTM and CDR2 ANQGSEA. The CDR3 is made up of 13 amino acids. Germline trimming cut 4 bases from V and 7 bases from J; bases unmatched to any gene: 4. For the CDR3, the DNA is TGCAGCGTTGCGGCTAGCGGGAGTAATGAGCAGTTCTTC. Amino acid sequence: CSVAASGSNEQFF.

V gene TRBV19 combines with J gene TRBJ1-3; D gene unclear. Germline CDR1 LNHDA, CDR2 SQIVND (reference sequence). Trimming took 7 bases from V and 0 from J, leaving 13 bases between them. The CDR3 runs to 15 residues. The CDR3 region is CASNKGVDSGNTIYF. CDR3 DNA sequence: TGTGCCAGTAATAAAGGCGTCGACTCTGGAAACACCATATATTTT.

The rearrangement uses TRBV6-5 and TRBJ1-6; D unresolved. V lost 1 base and J 7 bases, leaving 8 bases between the germline ends. The germline CDR1 and CDR2 sequences are MNHEY and SVGAGI. The length of the CDR3 is 14 residues. In nucleotides, the CDR3 is TGTGCCAGCAGTTACTTAAATTTGAATTCACCCCTCCACTTT. Encoded protein: CASSYLNLNSPLHF.

In this sample, this clone turned up once. This sequence joins TRBV10-1 and TRBJ2-7, with TRBD2 identical over 10 bases. The J segment lost 1 base and the V segment lost 0 bases, leaving 6 bases of the junction unmatched. Germline V gene sequence: CDR1 WNHNN, CDR2 SYGVQD (reference sequence). The CDR3 totals 17 residues. CDR3 in amino acids: CASSESRASGRSYEQYF. DNA for the CDR3: TGCGCCAGCAGTGAGTCGAGGGCTAGCGGGAGATCCTACGAGCAGTACTTC.

The genes are TRBV27 and TRBJ2-1, with TRBD2 identical over 12 bases. The J segment lost 0 bases and the V segment lost 0 bases, leaving 12 bases of the junction unmatched. This CDR3 is built from 21 residues. Looked up from germline, CDR1 is MNHEY and CDR2 is SMNVEV (reference sequence). The CDR3 region has the DNA TGTGCCAGCAGTTTATCGGGGAGACTAGCGGGAGTCGGGTCCTCCTACAATGAGCAGTTCTTC. Protein: CASSLSGRLAGVGSSYNEQFF.